This entry features one TCR beta chain sequence. Antigen: not known. Donation came from healthy HIV-negative adults that had no recent acute infections or vaccinations. This record belongs to a study of shared clonotypes between healthy human individuals. Study-wide background: A donor's plate count was three for CD4 naive and three for CD4 memory; CD8 naive had two and CD8 memory one.

This CDR3 spans 11 amino acids. Germline V gives CDR1 DFQATT, CDR2 SNEGSKA (reference sequence). The study, taken as a whole, reports: A limitation of the genetic and exposure-history diversity represented arose from few donors. Estimated richness was generally greater in naive than memory subsets.

Method: immunoSEQ multiplex PCR; TCRdb's copy keeps in-frame clones and lacks some. Here the sample spans about 2.4 million clones, approximately 93% being singletons. The chain recombines TRBV20-1 with TRBJ1-2; D ambiguous. This clonotype was sampled from a man younger than 30 in good health. Some clones in this sample may be carry-over from other donors' samples. Sequencing was carried out using naive CD4+ T cells from PBMCs. The subset here: CD45RA+ positively selected. The CDR3 sequence: CNPTDNYGYTF. CDR3 in DNA: TGCAACCCCACAGACAACTATGGCTACACCTTC.